This T cell receptor beta chain was captured in a study of PD-1 blockade in mismatch repair-deficient tumors. Using immunoSEQ multiplex PCR, the repertoire was profiled, and TCRdb retains in-frame clones only, with some absent. The sample carries about 100,000 clones, 82% recorded once. The sample consisted of peripheral blood, taken approximately 36 weeks after starting pembrolizumab. This receptor was obtained from an adult with mismatch repair-deficient cancer.

The CDR3 reads CASSYSRSGPNTEAFF. As DNA, the CDR3 is TGTGCCAGCAGTTACTCGCGGAGCGGACCGAACACTGAAGCTTTCTTT. This rearrangement joins TRBV6-6 to TRBJ1-1; the D is unclear. There are 16 residues in the CDR3. Trimming cost V 0 bases and J 1 base, with 12 bases left between them. The germline gives CDR1 MNHNY, CDR2 SVGAGI (reference sequence).